This T cell receptor (beta chain) comes out of a study of cytomegalovirus exposure and HLA in healthy donors. In the case of this clone: Antigen: not known.

Notes on the study in general: Most TCR sequences were seen very rarely across donors, but some public TCRs occurred in many.

The CDR3 totals 14 residues. Trimming removed 3 bases at V and 4 bases at J, with 12 bases between. CDR1 is SGHAT and CDR2 is FQNNGV in the germline V gene. Nominal health characterized the donors when sampled, though unrecorded immune exposures were likely. The PCR contained 60 Vbeta and 13 Jbeta primers. Sequenced by immunoSEQ multiplex PCR; TCRdb stores in-frame clones only, minus some. The sample has 90,000 to 140,000 clones, nearly 15% seen once. This sequence joins TRBV11-2 and TRBJ2-5, with a possible D match to TRBD1 (5 bases). Source material: PBMCs. This TCR derives from a female donor in good health and CMV-seronegative. CDR3 sequence: CASSLETVSETQYF. DNA for the CDR3: TGTGCCAGCAGCTTGGAGACAGTTTCAGAGACCCAGTACTTC.